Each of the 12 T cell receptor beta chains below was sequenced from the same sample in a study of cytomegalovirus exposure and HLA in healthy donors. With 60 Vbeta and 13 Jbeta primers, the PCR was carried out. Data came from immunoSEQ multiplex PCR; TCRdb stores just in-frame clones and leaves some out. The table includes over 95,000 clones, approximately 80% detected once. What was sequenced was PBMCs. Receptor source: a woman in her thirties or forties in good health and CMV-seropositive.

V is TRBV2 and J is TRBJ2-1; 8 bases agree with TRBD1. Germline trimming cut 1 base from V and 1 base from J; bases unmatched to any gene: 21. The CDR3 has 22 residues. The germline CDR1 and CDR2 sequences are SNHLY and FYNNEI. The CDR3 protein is CASSEVVPRPRWTGTSYNEQFF. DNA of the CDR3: TGTGCCAGCAGTGAAGTTGTCCCCCGCCCGAGGTGGACAGGGACTTCCTACAATGAGCAGTTCTTC.

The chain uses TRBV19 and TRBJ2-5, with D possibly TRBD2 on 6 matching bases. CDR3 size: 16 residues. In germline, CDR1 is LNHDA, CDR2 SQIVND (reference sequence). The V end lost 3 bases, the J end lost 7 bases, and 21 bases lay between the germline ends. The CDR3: CASSMNRRGIDGTQYF. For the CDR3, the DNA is TGTGCCAGTAGTATGAACCGCCGGGGGATAGATGGGACCCAGTACTTC.

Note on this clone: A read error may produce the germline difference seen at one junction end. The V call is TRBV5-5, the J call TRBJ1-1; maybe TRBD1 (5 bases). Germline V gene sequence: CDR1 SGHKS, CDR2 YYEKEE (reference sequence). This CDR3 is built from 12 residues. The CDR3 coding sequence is TGTGCCAGCAGCTTGGTACCAGGGCACCCGGCCTTT. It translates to CASSLVPGHPAF.

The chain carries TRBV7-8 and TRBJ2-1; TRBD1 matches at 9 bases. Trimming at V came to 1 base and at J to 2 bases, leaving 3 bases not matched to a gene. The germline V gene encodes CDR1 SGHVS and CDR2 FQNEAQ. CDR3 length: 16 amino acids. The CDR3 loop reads CASSLEGQGPYNEQFF. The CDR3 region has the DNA TGTGCCAGCAGCTTAGAAGGACAGGGGCCCTACAATGAGCAGTTCTTC.

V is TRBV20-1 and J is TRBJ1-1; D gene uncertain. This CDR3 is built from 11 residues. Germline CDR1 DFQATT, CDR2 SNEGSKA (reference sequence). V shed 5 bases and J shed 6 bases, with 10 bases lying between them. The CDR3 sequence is CSADWRAEAFF. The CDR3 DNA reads TGCAGTGCTGATTGGAGGGCTGAAGCTTTCTTT.

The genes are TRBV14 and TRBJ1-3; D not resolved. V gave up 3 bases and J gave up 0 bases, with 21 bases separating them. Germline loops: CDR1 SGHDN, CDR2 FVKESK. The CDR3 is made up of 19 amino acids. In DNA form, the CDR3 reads TGTGCCAGCAGCCACGCTCTCGGTGTTCCCGGTTTCTCTGGAAACACCATATATTTT. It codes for CASSHALGVPGFSGNTIYF.

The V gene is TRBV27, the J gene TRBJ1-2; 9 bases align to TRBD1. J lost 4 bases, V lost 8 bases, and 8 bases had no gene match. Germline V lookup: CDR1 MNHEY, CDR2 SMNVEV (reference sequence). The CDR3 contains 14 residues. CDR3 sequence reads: CASRPGQGPYGYTF. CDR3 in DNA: TGTGCCAGCCGACCGGGACAGGGCCCCTATGGCTACACCTTC.

Written as DNA, the CDR3 is TGTGCCAGTAGTAGGAGGCAGATCATCGGGGAGCTGTTTTTT. It translates to CASSRRQIIGELFF. The J gene is TRBJ2-2, the V gene TRBV19; possible D gene TRBD2, 5 bases. Trimming pared 4 bases from V and 7 bases from J, leaving 13 bases between. This CDR3 contains 14 residues. Germline values: CDR1 LNHDA, CDR2 SQIVND (reference sequence).

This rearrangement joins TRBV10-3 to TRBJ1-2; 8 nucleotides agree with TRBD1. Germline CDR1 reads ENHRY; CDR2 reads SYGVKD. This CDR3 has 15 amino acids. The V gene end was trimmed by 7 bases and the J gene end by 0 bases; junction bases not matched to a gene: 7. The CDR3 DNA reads TGTGCCATCAAGGCAGGGGGCCCTTCTAACTATGGCTACACCTTC. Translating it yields CAIKAGGPSNYGYTF.

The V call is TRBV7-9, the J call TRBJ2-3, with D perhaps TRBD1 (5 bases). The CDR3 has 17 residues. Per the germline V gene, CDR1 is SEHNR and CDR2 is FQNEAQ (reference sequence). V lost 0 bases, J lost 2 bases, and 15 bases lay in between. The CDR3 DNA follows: TGTGCCAGCAGCTTAGCGCTTGGGGCAGCTACCACAGATACGCAGTATTTT. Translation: CASSLALGAATTDTQYF.

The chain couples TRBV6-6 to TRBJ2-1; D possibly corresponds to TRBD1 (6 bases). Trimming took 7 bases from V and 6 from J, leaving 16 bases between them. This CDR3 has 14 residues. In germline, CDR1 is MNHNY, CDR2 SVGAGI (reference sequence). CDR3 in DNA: TGTGCCAGCACAAAAAACAGGGTGGGCAATGAGCAGTTCTTC. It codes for CASTKNRVGNEQFF.

CDR3 sequence reads: CASSSEGGVTEAFF. The CDR3 nucleotides are TGCGCCAGCAGTAGTGAGGGGGGGGTCACTGAAGCTTTCTTT. The chain carries TRBV5-1 and TRBJ1-1; tentatively, D is TRBD1 (6 bases). This CDR3 has 14 amino acids. V was clipped by 5 bases and J by 4 bases, with 15 bases between them. Germline CDR1 is SGHRS and CDR2 is YFSETQ.